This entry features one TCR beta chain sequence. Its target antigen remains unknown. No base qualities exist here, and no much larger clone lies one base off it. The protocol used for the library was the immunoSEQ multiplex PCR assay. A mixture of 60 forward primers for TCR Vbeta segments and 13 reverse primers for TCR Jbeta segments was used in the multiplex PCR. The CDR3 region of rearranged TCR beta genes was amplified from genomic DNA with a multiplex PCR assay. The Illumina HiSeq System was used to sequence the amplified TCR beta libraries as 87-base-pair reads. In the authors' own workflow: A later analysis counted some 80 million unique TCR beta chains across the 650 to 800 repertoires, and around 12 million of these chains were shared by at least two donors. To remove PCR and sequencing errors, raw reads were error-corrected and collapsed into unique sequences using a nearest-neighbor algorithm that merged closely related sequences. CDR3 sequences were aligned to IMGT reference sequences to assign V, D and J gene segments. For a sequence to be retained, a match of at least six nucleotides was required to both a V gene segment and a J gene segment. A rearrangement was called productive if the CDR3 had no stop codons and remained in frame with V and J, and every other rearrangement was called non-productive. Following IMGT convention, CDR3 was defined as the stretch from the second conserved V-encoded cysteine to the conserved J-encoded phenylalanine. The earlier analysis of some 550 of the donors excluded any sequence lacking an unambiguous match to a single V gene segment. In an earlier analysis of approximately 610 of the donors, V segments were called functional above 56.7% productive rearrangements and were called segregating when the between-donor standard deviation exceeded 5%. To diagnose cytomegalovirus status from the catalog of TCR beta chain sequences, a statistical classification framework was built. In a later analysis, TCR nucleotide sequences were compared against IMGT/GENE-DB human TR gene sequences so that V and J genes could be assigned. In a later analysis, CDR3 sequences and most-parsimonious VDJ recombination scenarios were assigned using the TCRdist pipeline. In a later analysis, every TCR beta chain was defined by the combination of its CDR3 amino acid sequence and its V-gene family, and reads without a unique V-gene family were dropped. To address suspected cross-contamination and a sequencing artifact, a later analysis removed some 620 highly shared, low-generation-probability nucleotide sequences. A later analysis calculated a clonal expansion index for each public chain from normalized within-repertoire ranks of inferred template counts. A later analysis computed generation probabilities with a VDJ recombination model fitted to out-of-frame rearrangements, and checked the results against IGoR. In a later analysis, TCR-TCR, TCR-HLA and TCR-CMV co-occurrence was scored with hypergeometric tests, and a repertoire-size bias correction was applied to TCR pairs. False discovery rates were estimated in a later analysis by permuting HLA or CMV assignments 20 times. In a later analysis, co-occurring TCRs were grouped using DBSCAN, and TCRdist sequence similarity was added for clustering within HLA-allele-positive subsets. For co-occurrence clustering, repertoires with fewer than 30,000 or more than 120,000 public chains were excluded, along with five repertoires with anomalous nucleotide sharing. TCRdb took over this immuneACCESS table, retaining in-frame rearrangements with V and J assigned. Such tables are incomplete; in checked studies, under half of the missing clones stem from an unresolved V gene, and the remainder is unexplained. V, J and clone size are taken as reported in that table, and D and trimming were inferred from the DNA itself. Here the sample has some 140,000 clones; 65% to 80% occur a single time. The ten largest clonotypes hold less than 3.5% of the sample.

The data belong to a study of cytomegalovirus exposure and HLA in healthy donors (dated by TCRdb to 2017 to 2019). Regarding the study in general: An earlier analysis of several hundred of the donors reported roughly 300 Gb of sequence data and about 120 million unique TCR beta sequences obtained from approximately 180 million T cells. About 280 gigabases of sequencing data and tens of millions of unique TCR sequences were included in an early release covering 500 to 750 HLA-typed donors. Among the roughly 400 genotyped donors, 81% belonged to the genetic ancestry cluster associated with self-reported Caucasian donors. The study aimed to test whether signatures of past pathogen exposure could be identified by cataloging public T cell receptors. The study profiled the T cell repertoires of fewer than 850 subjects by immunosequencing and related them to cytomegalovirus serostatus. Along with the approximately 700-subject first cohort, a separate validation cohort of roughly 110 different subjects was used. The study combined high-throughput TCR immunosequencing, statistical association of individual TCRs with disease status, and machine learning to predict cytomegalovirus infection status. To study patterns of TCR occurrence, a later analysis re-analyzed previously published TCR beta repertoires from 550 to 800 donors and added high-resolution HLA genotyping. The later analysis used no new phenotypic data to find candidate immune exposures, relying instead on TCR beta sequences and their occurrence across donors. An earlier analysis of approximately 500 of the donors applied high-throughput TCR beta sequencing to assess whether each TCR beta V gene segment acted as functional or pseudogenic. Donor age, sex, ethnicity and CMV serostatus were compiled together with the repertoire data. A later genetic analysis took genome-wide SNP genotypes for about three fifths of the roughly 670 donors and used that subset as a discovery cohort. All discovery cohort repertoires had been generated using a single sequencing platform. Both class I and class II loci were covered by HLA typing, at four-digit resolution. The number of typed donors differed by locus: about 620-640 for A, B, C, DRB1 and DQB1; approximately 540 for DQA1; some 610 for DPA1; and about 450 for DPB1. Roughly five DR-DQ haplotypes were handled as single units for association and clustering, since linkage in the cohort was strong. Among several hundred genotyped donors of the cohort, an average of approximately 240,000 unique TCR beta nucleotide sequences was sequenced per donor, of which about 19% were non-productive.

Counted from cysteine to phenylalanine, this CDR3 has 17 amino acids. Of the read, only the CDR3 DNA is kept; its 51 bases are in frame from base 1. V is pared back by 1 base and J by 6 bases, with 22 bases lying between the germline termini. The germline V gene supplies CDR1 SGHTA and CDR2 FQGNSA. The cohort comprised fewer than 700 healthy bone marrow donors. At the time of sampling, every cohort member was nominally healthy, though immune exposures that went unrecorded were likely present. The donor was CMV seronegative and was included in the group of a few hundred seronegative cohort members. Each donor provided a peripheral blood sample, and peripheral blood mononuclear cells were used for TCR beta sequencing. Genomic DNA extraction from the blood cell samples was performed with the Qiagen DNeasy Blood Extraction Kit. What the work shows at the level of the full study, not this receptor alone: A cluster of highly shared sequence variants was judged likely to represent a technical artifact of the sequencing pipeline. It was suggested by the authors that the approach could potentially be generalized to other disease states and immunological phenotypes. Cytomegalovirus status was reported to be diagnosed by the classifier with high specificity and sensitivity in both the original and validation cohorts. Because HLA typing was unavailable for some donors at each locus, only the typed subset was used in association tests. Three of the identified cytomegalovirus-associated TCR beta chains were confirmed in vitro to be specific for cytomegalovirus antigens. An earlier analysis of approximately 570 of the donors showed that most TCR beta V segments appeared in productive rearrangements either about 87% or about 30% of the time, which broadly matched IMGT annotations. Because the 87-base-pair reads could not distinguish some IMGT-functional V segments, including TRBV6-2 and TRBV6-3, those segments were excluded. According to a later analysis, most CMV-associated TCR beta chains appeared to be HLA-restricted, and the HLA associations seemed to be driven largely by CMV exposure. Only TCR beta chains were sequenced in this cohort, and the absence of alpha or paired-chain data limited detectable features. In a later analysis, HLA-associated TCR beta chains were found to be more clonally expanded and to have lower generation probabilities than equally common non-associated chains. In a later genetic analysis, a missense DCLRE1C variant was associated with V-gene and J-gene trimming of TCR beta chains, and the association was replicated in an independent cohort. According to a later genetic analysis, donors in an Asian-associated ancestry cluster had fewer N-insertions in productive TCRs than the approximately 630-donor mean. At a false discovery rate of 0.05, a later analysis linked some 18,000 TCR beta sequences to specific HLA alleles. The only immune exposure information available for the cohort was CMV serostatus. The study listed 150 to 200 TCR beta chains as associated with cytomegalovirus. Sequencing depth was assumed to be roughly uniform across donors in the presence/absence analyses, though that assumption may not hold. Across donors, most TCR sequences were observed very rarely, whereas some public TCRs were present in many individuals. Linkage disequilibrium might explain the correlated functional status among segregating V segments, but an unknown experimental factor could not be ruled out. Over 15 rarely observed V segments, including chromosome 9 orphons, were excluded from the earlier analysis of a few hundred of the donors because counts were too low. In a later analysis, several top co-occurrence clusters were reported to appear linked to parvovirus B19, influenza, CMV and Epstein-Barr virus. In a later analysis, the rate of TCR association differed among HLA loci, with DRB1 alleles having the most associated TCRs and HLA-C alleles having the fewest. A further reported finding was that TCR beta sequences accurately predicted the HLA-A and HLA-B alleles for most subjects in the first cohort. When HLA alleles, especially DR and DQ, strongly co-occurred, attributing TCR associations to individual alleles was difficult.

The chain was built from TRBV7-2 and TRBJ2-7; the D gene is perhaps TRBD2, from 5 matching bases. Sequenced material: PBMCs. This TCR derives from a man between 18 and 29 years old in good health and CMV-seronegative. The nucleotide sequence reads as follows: TGTGCCAGCAGCTTAGGGGAATGGAGCGGCCTGGGGTCCGAGCAGTACTTC. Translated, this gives CASSLGEWSGLGSEQYF.